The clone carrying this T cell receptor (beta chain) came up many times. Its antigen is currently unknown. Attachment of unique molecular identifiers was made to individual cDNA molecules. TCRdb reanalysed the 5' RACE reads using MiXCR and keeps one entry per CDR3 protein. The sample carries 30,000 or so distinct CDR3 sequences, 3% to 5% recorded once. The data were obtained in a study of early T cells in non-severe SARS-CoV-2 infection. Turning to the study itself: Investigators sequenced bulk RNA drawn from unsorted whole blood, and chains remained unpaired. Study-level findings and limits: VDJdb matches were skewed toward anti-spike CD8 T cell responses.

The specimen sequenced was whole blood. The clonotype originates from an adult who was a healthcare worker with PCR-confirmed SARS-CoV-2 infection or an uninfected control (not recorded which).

CDR3 loop: CASTREGRDIQYF. The CDR3 DNA reads as TGTGCCAGCACCCGGGAGGGTCGGGACATTCAGTACTTC. The V call is TRBV6-1, the J call TRBJ2-4, with TRBD2 matching 8 bases. The germline CDR1 and CDR2 sequences are MNHNS and SASEGT. The CDR3 sequence is 13 residues long. The trim removed 7 bases at V and 8 bases at J, leaving 7 bases unmatched.